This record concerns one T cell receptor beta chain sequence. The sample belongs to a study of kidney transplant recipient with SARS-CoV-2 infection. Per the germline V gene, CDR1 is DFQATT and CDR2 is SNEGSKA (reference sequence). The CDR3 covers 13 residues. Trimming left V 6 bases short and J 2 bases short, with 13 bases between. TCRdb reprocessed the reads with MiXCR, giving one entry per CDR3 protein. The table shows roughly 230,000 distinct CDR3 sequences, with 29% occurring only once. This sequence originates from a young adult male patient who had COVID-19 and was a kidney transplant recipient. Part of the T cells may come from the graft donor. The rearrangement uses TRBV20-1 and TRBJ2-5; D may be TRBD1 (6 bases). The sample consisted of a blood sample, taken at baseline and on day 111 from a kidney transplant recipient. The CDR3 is CSAERTGQETQYF. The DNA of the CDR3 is TGCAGTGCAGAAAGAACAGGGCAAGAGACCCAGTACTTC.